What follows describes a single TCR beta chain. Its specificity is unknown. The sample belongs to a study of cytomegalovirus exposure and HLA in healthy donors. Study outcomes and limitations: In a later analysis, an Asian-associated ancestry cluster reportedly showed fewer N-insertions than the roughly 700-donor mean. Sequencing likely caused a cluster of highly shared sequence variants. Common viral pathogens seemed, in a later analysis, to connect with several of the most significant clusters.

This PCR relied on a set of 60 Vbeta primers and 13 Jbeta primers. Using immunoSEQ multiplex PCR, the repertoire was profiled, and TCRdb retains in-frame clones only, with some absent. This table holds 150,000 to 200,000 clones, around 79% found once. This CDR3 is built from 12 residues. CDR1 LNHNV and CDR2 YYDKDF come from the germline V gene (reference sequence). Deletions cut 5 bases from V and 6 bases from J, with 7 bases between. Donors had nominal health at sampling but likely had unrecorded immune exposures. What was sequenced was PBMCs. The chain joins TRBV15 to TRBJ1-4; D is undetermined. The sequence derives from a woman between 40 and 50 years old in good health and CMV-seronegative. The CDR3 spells CATSLLHEKLFF. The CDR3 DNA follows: TGTGCCACCAGCCTATTGCATGAAAAACTGTTTTTT.